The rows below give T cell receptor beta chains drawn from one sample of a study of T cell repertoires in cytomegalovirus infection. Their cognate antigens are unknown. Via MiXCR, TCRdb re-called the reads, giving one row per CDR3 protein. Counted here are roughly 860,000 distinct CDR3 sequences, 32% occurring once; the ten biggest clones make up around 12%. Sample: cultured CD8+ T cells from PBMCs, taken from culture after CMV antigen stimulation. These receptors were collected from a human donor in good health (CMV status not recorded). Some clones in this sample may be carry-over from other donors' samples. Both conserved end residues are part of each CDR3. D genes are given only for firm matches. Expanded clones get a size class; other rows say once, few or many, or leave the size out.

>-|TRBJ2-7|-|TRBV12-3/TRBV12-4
TGTGCCAGCAGCACCGGACTACCCAACGAGCAGTACTTC
CASSTGLPNEQYF
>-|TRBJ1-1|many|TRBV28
TGTGCCAGCAGTTTGGGGAAGAGCACTGAAGCTTTCTTT
CASSLGKSTEAFF
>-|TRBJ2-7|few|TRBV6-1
TGTGCCAGCAGTGAAGCCCCCCTAAGGGGCGAGCAGTACTTC
CASSEAPLRGEQYF
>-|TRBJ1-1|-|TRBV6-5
TGTGCCAGCAGTTACTCATCGGGCCTCGTGAACACTGAAGCTTTCTTT
CASSYSSGLVNTEAFF
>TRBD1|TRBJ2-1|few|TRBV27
TGTGCCAGCAGTTTGGGGACAGGGGTCTATGAGCAGTTCTTC
CASSLGTGVYEQFF
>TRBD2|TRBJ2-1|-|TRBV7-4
TGTGCCAGCAGCACCAGCGGGGGGCCCAGAGAGCAGTTCTTC
CASSTSGGPREQFF
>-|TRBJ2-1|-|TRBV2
TGTGCCAGCAGCGAGGGGGGATCTGAGCAGTTCTTC
CASSEGGSEQFF
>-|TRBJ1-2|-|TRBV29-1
TGCAGCGCTGGTTTACAACAGTCTAACTATGGCTACACCTTC
CSAGLQQSNYGYTF
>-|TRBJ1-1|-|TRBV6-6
TGTGCCAGCAGTCCCCCACAGGAGTTGAACACTGAAGCTTTCTTT
CASSPPQELNTEAFF
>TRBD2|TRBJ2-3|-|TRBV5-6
TGTGCCAGCAGCTATATCGGTCCTAGCGGGCTTTGGGTGGCTCGGGGTGCAGATACGCAGTATTTT
CASSYIGPSGLWVARGADTQYF
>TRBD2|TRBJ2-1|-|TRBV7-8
TGTGCCAGCACCCAAGAGCGGGGGGGCCGGAATGAGCAGTTCTTC
CASTQERGGRNEQFF
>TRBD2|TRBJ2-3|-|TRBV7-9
TGTGCCAGCAGCTCCGGGACTAGGAACACAGATACGCAGTATTTT
CASSSGTRNTDTQYF
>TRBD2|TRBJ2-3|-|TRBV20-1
TGCAGTGCTGTACAGCGGGGGGGTGCAGATACGCAGTATTTT
CSAVQRGGADTQYF
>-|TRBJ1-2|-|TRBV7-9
TGTGCCAGCAGCCCTCTCGGGAGGTTAGAAGATGCAGGCTACACCTTC
CASSPLGRLEDAGYTF
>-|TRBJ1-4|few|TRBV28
TGTGCCAGCAGTTCCGACAGGAGGCCAAATGAAAAACTGTTTTTT
CASSSDRRPNEKLFF
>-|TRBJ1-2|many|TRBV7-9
TGTGCCAGCAGCTTCACCGTCCCGACACCCTATGGCTACACCTTC
CASSFTVPTPYGYTF
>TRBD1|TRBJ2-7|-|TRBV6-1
TGTGCCAGCACCCCCCACAGGGGGCGCGAATACGAGCAGTACTTC
CASTPHRGREYEQYF
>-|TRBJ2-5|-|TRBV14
TGTGCCAGCAGCCCTGCCCCTACAGTTGAGACCCAGTACTTC
CASSPAPTVETQYF
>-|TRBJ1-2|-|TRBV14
TGTGCCAGCAGCCAAGATAATATGGGGATCACAGGCTACACCTTC
CASSQDNMGITGYTF
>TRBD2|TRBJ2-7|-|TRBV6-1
TGTGCCAGCAGTGAAGGAAGGCGGGGGACCTACGAGCAGTACTTC
CASSEGRRGTYEQYF
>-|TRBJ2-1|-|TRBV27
TGTGCCAGCAGTCTTGGGACGGAAGAGACCTACAATGAGCAGTTCTTC
CASSLGTEETYNEQFF
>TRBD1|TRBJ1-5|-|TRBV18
TGTGCCAGCTCAGTGATGGGACAGGCGTTTAATCAGCCCCAGCATTTT
CASSVMGQAFNQPQHF
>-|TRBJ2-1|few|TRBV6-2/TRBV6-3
TGTGCCAGCAGTTACTCGAAGATTCTATCTGAGCAGTTCTTC
CASSYSKILSEQFF
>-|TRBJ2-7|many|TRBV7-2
TGTGCCAGCAGCTTAGGGTTACAGGGTCTACCCTCCGAGCAGTACTTC
CASSLGLQGLPSEQYF
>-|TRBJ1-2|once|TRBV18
TGTGCCAGCTCACTTACTGGGACAAGACCGACTAACTATGGCTACACCTTC
CASSLTGTRPTNYGYTF
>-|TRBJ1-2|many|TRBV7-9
TGTGCCAGCAGTACTACAAGGAGTGGCTACACCTTC
CASSTTRSGYTF
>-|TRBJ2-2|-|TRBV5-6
TGTGCCAGCAGCTTCCTGTCTCAGGCGAACACCGGGGAGCTGTTTTTT
CASSFLSQANTGELFF
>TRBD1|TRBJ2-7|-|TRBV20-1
TGCAGTGCTAGAGAAAAGGAACAGGGGGCCCTCTACGAGCAGTACTTC
CSAREKEQGALYEQYF
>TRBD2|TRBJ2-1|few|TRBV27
TGTGCCAGCAGTCTACCCCGGGCGGGAGTACAGTTCTTC
CASSLPRAGVQFF
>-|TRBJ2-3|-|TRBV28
TGTGCCAGCAGCTCTCCCCGGGACGCCAACATGGGCACAGATACGCAGTATTTT
CASSSPRDANMGTDTQYF
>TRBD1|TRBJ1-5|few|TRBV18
TGTGCCAGCTCATCGCCGGGACAGGGGGGGGCTCAGCCCCAGCATTTT
CASSSPGQGGAQPQHF
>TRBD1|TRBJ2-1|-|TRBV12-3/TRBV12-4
TGTGCCAGCATTACCGGGACAGGTCTCCGCAATGAGCAGTTCTTC
CASITGTGLRNEQFF
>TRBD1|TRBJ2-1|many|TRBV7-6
TGTGCCAGCAGCACAGGGACAGGGGGCTACAATGAGCAGTTCTTC
CASSTGTGGYNEQFF
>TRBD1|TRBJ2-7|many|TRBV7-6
TGTGCCAGCAGCTGGGGACAGACCTACGAGCAGTACTTC
CASSWGQTYEQYF
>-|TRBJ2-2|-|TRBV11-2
TGCGCCAGCAGTCCGGGCGAGGGGGGTACCGGGGAGCTGTTTTTT
CASSPGEGGTGELFF
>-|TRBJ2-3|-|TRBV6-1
TGTGCCAGCAGTTTCATGGGGCCTTCAGATACGCAGTATTTT
CASSFMGPSDTQYF
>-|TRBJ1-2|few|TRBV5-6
TGTGCCAGCAGCTTGTACCGTTTCAGGGCCTATGGCTACACCTTC
CASSLYRFRAYGYTF
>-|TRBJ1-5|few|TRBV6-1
TGTGCCGGCGCTGGGGCCGGGGAGCCGCCCCAGCATTTT
CAGAGAGEPPQHF
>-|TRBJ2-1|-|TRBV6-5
TGTGCCAGCAAACCCACCGGGCACCCTCAGCCCTACGAGCAGTTCTTC
CASKPTGHPQPYEQFF
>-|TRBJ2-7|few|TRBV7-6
TGTGCCAGCACTCCCCCAGGGGACTACGAGCAGTACTTC
CASTPPGDYEQYF
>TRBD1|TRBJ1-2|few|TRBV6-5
TGTGCCAGCAGTTTTTTGTTTCCGACAGGGGGGGACTATGGCTACACCTTC
CASSFLFPTGGDYGYTF
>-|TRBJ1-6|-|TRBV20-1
TGCAGTGCTAGAGAGGGGAAGGGCGGACGTTCACCCCTCCACTTT
CSAREGKGGRSPLHF
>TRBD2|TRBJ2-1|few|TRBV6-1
TGTGCCAGCAGGGGAGCGGGGGCCTACAATGAGCAGTTCTTC
CASRGAGAYNEQFF
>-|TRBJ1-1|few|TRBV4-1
TGCGCCAGCAGCCAAGAGGGGGCAGGGCGATCTGAAGCTTTCTTT
CASSQEGAGRSEAFF
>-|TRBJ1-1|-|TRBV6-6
TGTGCCAGCAGCACTGGGGATGAAGCTTTCTTT
CASSTGDEAFF
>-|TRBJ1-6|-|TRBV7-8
TGTGCCAGCAGCTTAGTGTTATCGGGGTATAATTCACCCCTCCACTTT
CASSLVLSGYNSPLHF
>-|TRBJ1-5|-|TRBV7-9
TGTGCCAGCAGCTTAGGAGGTCCGGTTAATCAGCCCCAGCATTTT
CASSLGGPVNQPQHF
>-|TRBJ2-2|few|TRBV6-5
TGTGCCAGCAGTTACGGAGGCGGAGAGCTGTTTTTT
CASSYGGGELFF
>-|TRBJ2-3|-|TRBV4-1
TGCGCCAGCAGCCAAGATCCGGGACCGAGGGTTACGCAGTATTTT
CASSQDPGPRVTQYF
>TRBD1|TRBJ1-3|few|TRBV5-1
TGCGCCAGCAGCGGAAGACAGGGAGCCTCTGGAAACACCATATATTTT
CASSGRQGASGNTIYF
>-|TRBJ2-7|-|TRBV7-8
TGTGCCAGCAGCGGCAACAGGGTCGAGCAGTACTTC
CASSGNRVEQYF
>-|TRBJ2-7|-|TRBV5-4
TGTGCCAGCAGCTTGGGGGGACTGACCGCCTCCTACGAGCAGTACTTC
CASSLGGLTASYEQYF
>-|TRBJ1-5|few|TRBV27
TGTGCCAGCACCTTCTGCGACAGGCTAGCCTTCTGCTCTGATCAGCCCCAGCATTTT
CASTFCDRLAFCSDQPQHF
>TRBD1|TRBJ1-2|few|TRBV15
TGTGCCACCAGCGGACGGACAGGGGATAACTATGGCTACACCTTC
CATSGRTGDNYGYTF
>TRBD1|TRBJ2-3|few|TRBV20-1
TGCAGTGCAAAGACAGGGGGCTACACAGATACGCAGTATTTT
CSAKTGGYTDTQYF
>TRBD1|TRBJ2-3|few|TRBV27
TGTGCCAGCAGTCTCCCCCCGGGGACAGGGAGCACAGATACGCAGTATTTT
CASSLPPGTGSTDTQYF
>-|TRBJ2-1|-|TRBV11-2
TGTGCCAGTCGGAACAGGGAAGCCTCCTACAATGAGCAGTTCTTC
CASRNREASYNEQFF
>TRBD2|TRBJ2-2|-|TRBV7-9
TGTGCCAGCCTATCCGGGGGGACGAACACCGGGGAGCTGTTTTTT
CASLSGGTNTGELFF
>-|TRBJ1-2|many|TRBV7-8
TGTGCCAGCAGCTTAACCGGGAACCCCACCATCAACTATGGCTACACCTTC
CASSLTGNPTINYGYTF
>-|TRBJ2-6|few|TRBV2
TGTGCCAGCAGGTCCAGGGGAACTGGGGCCAACGTCCTGACTTTC
CASRSRGTGANVLTF